There are a few counts of the clone carrying this TCR beta chain. Antigen unknown. Profiling relied on immunoSEQ multiplex PCR, and the TCRdb table lists in-frame clones only, not all of them. The sample counts tens of thousands of clones, none seen once; the ten largest own about 2%. No CVID subject was ill or on immunomodulatory drugs when sampled. Blood samples were heparinized, roughly 5 to 8.5 ml per donor. The sample originates from a study of T cell clonality in common variable immunodeficiency. General observations from the study: Reportedly, TCR beta sequences from common variable immunodeficiency showed fewer deletions and N-nucleotide insertions.

The sequence was obtained from a human donor with common variable immunodeficiency. Sequencing was performed on peripheral blood mononuclear cells.

The sequenced CDR3 bases are TGCAGTTACCTAGTTTCCACCTACAATGAG. This codes for CSYLVSTYNE. The full CDR3 sequence reads CSYLVSTYNEQFF. This chain joins TRBV20-1 and TRBJ2-1; D remains ambiguous. The read terminates 3 residues ahead of where the CDR3 ends, so the germline J gene completes it. This CDR3 is 13 amino acids long. V was pared by 8 bases and J by 2 bases, with 13 bases between. The germline V gene encodes CDR1 DFQATT and CDR2 SNEGSKA (reference sequence).